This entry concerns a single T cell receptor (beta chain). Its target is unknown. PBMC libraries mostly used 450 to 600 ng of input genomic DNA, with six replicates per sample. TCRdb's copy holds only in-frame clones and misses some; the assay was immunoSEQ multiplex PCR. Of 60,000 to 75,000 clones listed, roughly 80% are singletons. The data were taken from a study of neoadjuvant anti-PD-1 for oral cavity cancer. About the research overall: Most patients had three to four biweekly doses of 3 mg/kg nivolumab before resection. Around day 43, patients without progression received a fourth nivolumab dose before surgery.

The germline V gene has CDR1 MDHEN and CDR2 SYDVKM. The CDR3 sequence is 14 residues long. Trimming at V came to 6 bases and at J to 2 bases, leaving 5 bases not matched to a gene. General study results and limits: TCR analyses covered only a few patients per response group.

The sequence came from a person aged 35-79 years with oral cavity squamous cell carcinoma. The source material was PBMCs, sampled before nivolumab (anti-PD-1) treatment. This chain links TRBV28 with TRBJ1-1, with 8 bases that match TRBD1. The CDR3 bases are TGTGCCAGCAGCCTGGACAGGGCCAACACTGAAGCTTTCTTT. Translation: CASSLDRANTEAFF.